These 18 T cell receptor beta chains came from one sample sequenced in a study of technical replicates of blood from several donors. This table comes from immunoSEQ multiplex PCR, and its TCRdb copy is limited to in-frame clones, with some not included. Among around 76,000 clones listed, 95% to 97% were seen once. The sample was T cells isolated from PBMCs. These receptor sequences come from a human donor in good health.

V is TRBV10-2 and J is TRBJ2-3, with D maybe TRBD2 (6 bases). Trimming removed 9 bases from V and 2 bases from J, with 21 bases in between. The length of the CDR3 is 16 residues. Per germline, CDR1 WSHSY and CDR2 SAAADI. The CDR3 loop reads CASRESGLRDTDTQYF. The CDR3 DNA reads as TGCGCCAGTAGAGAGTCGGGACTCCGAGACACAGATACGCAGTATTTT.

Turning to this clone: Other DNA sequences in the sample encode the same CDR3. The rearrangement uses TRBV28 and TRBJ2-7; D call uncertain. The CDR3 sequence is 12 residues long. With 2 bases removed from V and 2 bases from J, the gap between germline ends came to 4 bases. Germline values: CDR1 MDHEN, CDR2 SYDVKM. CDR3 bases: TGTGCCAGCAGTTTAAGAGCCTACGAGCAGTACTTC. Protein sequence: CASSLRAYEQYF.

This chain connects TRBV4-1 to TRBJ2-7; tentatively, D is TRBD2 (5 bases). This CDR3 comprises 14 residues. CDR1 and CDR2 from the germline V gene are MGHRA and YSYEKL. Trimming removed 1 base at V and 3 bases at J, with 10 bases between. The DNA of the CDR3 is TGCGCCAGCAGCCAAGGCGACGGGAACTACGAGCAGTACTTC. Translated: CASSQGDGNYEQYF.

The chain combines TRBV2 with TRBJ1-5, with 8 bases fitting TRBD1. The CDR3 is 18 residues long. With V trimmed by 6 bases and J by 0 bases, 13 bases remained unmatched. Germline CDR1 reads SNHLY; CDR2 reads FYNNEI. DNA for the CDR3: TGTGCCAGCAGCGAACCCGAGTCAGGGGGCTATAGCAATCAGCCCCAGCATTTT. Amino acid sequence: CASSEPESGGYSNQPQHF.

The rearrangement uses TRBV28 and TRBJ1-6; D unresolved. The CDR3 loop spans 12 amino acids. The germline V gene has CDR1 MDHEN and CDR2 SYDVKM. V was cut by 11 bases and J by 10 bases, with 15 bases left in between. Here the CDR3 reads CARGRSGSPLHF. The CDR3 coding sequence is TGTGCCCGTGGGAGGAGTGGATCACCCCTCCACTTT.

V is TRBV19 and J is TRBJ2-7; TRBD2 matches at 7 bases. Germline V gene data show CDR1 as LNHDA and CDR2 as SQIVND (reference sequence). With 6 bases clipped from V and 1 base from J, the junction kept 9 bases outside the gene matches. This CDR3 is built from 15 residues. In nucleotides, the CDR3 is TGTGCCAGTAGGCCTCCGGGACTACATTCCTACGAGCAGTACTTC. It encodes CASRPPGLHSYEQYF.

The chain combines TRBV6-1 with TRBJ2-7, with 10 bases matching TRBD1. The CDR3 sequence is 15 residues long. V lost 3 bases to trimming and J lost 4 bases; unmatched junction nucleotides: 6. Germline loops: CDR1 MNHNS, CDR2 SASEGT. The CDR3 reads CASSDRQGAWYEQYF. In DNA form, the CDR3 reads TGTGCCAGCAGTGACAGACAGGGGGCATGGTACGAGCAGTACTTC.

The chain is built from TRBV5-8 and TRBJ1-2; 7 bases line up with TRBD1. The junction had 5 bases not matched to a gene; V was cut back by 4 bases and J by 8 bases. The CDR3 runs 12 residues. Germline V gene data show CDR1 as SGHTS and CDR2 as YDEGEE. This chain's CDR3 is CASSPQGWGYTF. The CDR3 bases are TGTGCCAGCAGCCCACAGGGGTGGGGCTACACCTTC. Full variable domain (missing parts from reference TRBV5-8 and TRBJ1-2): EAGVTQSPTHLIKTRGQQATLRCSPISGHTSVYWYQQALGLGLQFLLWYDEGEERNRGNFPPRFSGRQFPNYSSELNVNALELEDSALYLCASSPQGWGYTFGSGTRLTVV.

CDR3 sequence reads: CASSYSPRSYEQYF. The CDR3 nucleotides read TGTGCCAGCAGTTACTCCCCCCGCTCCTACGAGCAGTACTTC. J is TRBJ2-7 and V is TRBV6-5; no clear D gene. Germline V CDR1 and CDR2: MNHEY, SVGAGI. The germline V and J ends were trimmed by 0 bases and 0 bases, with 6 bases remaining between them. The CDR3 spans 14 residues.

The chain recombines TRBV7-9 with TRBJ1-5; 8 nucleotides align to TRBD1. Germline CDR1 is SEHNR and CDR2 is FQNEAQ (reference sequence). This CDR3 has 13 amino acids. The J segment lost 2 bases and the V segment lost 6 bases, leaving 0 bases of the junction unmatched. This CDR3 reads CASRGQGNQPQHF. Here the CDR3 DNA reads TGTGCCAGCAGGGGACAGGGCAATCAGCCCCAGCATTTT.

The J gene is TRBJ2-1, the V gene TRBV25-1; the match to TRBD2 covers 9 bases. J was trimmed by 10 bases and V by 7 bases; bases with no gene match: 8. CDR3 size: 13 residues. From germline, CDR1 is MGHDK and CDR2 SYGVNS. The CDR3 sequence: CASMGLAGSEQFF. CDR3 coding DNA: TGTGCCAGCATGGGGCTAGCGGGGTCGGAGCAGTTCTTC.

The chain employs TRBV29-1 and TRBJ1-1; D gene ambiguous. Germline-derived CDR1 and CDR2 are SQVTM and ANQGSEA. V lost 4 bases and J 1 base, leaving 10 bases between the germline ends. The CDR3 length is 13 residues. CDR3 DNA sequence: TGCAGCGTTGCCATCCAGGCGAACACTGAAGCTTTCTTT. It encodes CSVAIQANTEAFF.

This clone was seen once. The chain employs TRBV15 and TRBJ1-2; 7 bases fit TRBD1. The CDR3 spans 16 residues. Germline-derived CDR1 and CDR2 are LNHNV and YYDKDF (reference sequence). After removal of 0 bases from V and 6 bases from J, the junction contained 10 bases not matched to a gene. CDR3 coding DNA: TGTGCCACCAGCAGAGATGGTACCGGGACAGCGAATGGCTACACCTTC. Translating it yields CATSRDGTGTANGYTF. Combining the CDR3 with reference TRBV15 and TRBJ1-2 gives the whole variable domain DAMVIQNPRYQVTQFGKPVTLSCSQTLNHNVMYWYQQKSSQAPKLLFHYYDKDFNNEADTPDNFQSRRPNTSFCFLDIRSPGLGDTAMYLCATSRDGTGTANGYTFGSGTRLTVV.

This rearrangement joins TRBV11-2 to TRBJ2-5; 9 bases fit TRBD1. Germline V gene data show CDR1 as SGHAT and CDR2 as FQNNGV. J was trimmed by 2 bases and V by 6 bases; bases with no gene match: 10. CDR3 length: 16 residues. CDR3 DNA sequence: TGTGCCAGCAGAAGCGCGGGACAGGGACGTCAAGAGACCCAGTACTTC. This translates into CASRSAGQGRQETQYF.

The V gene is TRBV9, the J gene TRBJ1-1; D may be TRBD1 (6 bases). Per the germline V gene, CDR1 is SGDLS and CDR2 is YYNGEE. This CDR3 has 13 amino acids. V was pared by 6 bases and J by 14 bases, with 23 bases between. For the CDR3, the DNA is TGTGCCAGCACGGGACAAAACTCGGCAGGGCTCTTCTTT. Residues: CASTGQNSAGLFF.

The chain couples TRBV11-3 to TRBJ2-5; D possibly corresponds to TRBD2 (6 bases). This CDR3 spans 14 amino acids. Germline V gives CDR1 SGHNT, CDR2 YENEEA. The V end was cut by 3 bases, the J end by 3 bases, with 11 bases between. In nucleotides, the CDR3 is TGTGCCAGCAGCTTCTTCGGCGGGGAAGAGACCCAGTACTTC. Its protein is CASSFFGGEETQYF. Supplemented by reference TRBV11-3 and TRBJ2-5, the full variable domain reads EAGVVQSPRYKIIEKKQPVAFWCNPISGHNTLYWYLQNLGQGPELLIRYENEEAVDDSQLPKDRFSAERLKGVDSTLKIQPAELGDSAVYLCASSFFGGEETQYFGPGTRLLVL.

Only one count was recorded for this clone. The chain is built from TRBV5-1 and TRBJ2-6; 9 bases align to TRBD1. This CDR3 comprises 18 residues. Germline V gene sequence: CDR1 SGHRS, CDR2 YFSETQ. The V segment lost 4 bases and the J segment 0 bases; nucleotides outside the gene matches: 8. CDR3 DNA: TGCGCCAGCAGCCCACCCGGGACAGGGTTCTCTGGGGCCAACGTCCTGACTTTC. It is translated as CASSPPGTGFSGANVLTF.

V usage is TRBV5-1 and J usage is TRBJ2-5; TRBD2 matches at 13 bases. This CDR3 is 18 amino acids long. Germline loops: CDR1 SGHRS, CDR2 YFSETQ. With V trimmed by 1 base and J by 0 bases, 6 bases remained unmatched. CDR3 in DNA: TGCGCCAGCAGCTTGATGGGACTAGCGGGAAAGTACCAAGAGACCCAGTACTTC. Translating it yields CASSLMGLAGKYQETQYF. Looking up the rest from reference TRBV5-1 and TRBJ2-5 gives the full variable domain: KAGVTQTPRYLIKTRGQQVTLSCSPISGHRSVSWYQQTPGQGLQFLFEYFSETQRNKGNFPGRFSGRQFSNSRSEMNVSTLELGDSALYLCASSLMGLAGKYQETQYFGPGTRLLVL.